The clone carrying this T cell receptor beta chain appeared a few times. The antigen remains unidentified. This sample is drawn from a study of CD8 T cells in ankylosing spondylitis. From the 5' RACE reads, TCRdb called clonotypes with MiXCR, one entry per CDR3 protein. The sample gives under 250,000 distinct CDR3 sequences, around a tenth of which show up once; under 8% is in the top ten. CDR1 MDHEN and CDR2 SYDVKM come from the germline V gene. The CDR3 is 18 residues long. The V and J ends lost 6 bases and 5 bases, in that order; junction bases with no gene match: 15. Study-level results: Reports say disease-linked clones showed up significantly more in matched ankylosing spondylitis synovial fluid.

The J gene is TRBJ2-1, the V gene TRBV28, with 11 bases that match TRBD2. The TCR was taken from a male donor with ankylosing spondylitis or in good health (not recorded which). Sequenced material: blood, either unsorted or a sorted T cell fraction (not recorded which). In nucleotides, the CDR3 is TGTGCCAGCAGCCGACTTAGGGGCGGGACTAGCGGAAACAATGAGCAGTTCTTC. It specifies CASSRLRGGTSGNNEQFF.